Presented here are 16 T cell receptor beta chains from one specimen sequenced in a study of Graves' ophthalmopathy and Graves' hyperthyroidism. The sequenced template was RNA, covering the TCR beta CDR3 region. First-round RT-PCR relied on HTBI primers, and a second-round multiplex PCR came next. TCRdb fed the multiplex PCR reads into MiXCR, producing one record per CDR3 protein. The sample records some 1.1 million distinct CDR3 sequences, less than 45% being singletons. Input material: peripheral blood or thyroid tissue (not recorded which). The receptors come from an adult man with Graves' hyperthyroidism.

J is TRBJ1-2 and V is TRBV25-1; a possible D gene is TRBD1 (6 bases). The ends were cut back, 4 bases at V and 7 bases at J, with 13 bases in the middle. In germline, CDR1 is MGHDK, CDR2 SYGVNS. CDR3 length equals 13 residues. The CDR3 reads CASSVRGPFGYTF. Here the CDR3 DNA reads TGTGCCAGCAGTGTCAGGGGCCCCTTTGGCTACACCTTC.

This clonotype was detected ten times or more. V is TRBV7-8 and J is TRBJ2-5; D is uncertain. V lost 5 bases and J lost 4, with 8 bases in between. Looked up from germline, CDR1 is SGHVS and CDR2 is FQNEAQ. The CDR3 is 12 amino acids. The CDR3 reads CASSGVGETQYF. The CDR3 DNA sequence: TGTGCCAGCAGCGGGGTGGGAGAGACCCAGTACTTC.

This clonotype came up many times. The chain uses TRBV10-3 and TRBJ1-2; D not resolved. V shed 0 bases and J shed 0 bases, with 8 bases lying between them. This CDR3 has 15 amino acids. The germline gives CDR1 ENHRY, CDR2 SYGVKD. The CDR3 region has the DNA TGTGCCATCAGTGAGTCTAGAACAGCTAACTATGGCTACACCTTC. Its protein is CAISESRTANYGYTF.

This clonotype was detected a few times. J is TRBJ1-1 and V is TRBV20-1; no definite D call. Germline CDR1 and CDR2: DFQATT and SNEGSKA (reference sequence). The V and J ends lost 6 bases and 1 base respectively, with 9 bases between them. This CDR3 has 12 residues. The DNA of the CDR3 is TGCAGTGCCAGAAAACCGAACACTGAAGCTTTCTTT. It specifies CSARKPNTEAFF.

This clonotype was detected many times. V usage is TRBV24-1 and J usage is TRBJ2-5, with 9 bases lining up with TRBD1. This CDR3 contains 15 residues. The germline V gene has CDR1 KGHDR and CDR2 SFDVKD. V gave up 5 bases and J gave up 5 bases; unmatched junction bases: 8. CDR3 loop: CATSGGGQGEETQYF. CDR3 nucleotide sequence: TGTGCCACCAGTGGAGGGGGACAGGGTGAGGAGACCCAGTACTTC.

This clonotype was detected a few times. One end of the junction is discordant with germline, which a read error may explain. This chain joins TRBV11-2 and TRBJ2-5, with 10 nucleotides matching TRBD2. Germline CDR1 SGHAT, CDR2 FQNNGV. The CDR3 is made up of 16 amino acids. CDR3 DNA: TGTGCCGGCAGCAGGCACGGGACTAGCGTTCAAGAGACCCAGTACTTC. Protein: CAGSRHGTSVQETQYF. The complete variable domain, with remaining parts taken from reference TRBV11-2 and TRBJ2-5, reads EAGVAQSPRYKIIEKRQSVAFWCNPISGHATLYWYQQILGQGPKLLIQFQNNGVVDDSQLPKDRFSAERLKGVDSTLKIQPAKLEDSAVYLCAGSRHGTSVQETQYFGPGTRLLVL.

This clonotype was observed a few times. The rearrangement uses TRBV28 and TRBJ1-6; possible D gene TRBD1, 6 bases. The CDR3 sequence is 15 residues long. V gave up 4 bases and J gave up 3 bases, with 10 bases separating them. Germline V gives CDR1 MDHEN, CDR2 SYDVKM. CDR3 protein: CASSSAGVYNSPLHF. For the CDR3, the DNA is TGTGCCAGCAGTTCTGCAGGGGTCTATAATTCACCCCTCCACTTT.

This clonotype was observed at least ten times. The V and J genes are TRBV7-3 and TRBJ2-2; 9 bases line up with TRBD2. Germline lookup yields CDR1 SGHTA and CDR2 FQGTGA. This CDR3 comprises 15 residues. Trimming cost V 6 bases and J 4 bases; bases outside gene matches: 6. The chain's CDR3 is CASSPREGRTGELFF. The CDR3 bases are TGTGCCAGCAGTCCGCGGGAGGGCCGCACCGGGGAGCTGTTTTTT.

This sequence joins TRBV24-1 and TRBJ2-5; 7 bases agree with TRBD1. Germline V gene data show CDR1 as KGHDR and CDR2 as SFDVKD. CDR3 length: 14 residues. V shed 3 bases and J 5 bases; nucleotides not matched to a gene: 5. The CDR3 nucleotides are TGTGCCACCAGTGATACGGGACAGCGGGAGACCCAGTACTTC. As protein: CATSDTGQRETQYF.

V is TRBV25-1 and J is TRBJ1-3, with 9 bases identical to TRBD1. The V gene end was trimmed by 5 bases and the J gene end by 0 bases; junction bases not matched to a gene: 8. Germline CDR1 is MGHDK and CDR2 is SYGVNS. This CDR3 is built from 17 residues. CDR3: CASSTLTGGNSGNTIYF. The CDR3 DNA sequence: TGTGCCAGCAGTACATTAACAGGGGGCAACTCTGGAAACACCATATATTTT.

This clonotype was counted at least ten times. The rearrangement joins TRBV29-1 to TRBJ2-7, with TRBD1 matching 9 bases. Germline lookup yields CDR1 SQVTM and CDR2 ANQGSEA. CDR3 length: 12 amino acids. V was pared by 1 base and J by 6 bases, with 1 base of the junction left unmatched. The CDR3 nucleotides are TGCAGCGTTGAAGGGACAGGGGTCGAGCAGTACTTC. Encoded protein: CSVEGTGVEQYF.

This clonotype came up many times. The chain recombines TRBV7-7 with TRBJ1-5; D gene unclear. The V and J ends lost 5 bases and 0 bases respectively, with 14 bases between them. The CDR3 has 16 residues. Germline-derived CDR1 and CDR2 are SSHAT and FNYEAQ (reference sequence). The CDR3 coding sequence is TGTGCCAGCAGCACCGGACGTCTTTATAGCAATCAGCCCCAGCATTTT. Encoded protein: CASSTGRLYSNQPQHF.

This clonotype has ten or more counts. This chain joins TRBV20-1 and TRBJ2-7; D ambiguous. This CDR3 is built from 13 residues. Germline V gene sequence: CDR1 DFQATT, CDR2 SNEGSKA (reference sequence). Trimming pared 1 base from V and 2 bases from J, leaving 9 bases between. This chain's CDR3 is CSARGRNPYEQYF. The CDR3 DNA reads TGCAGTGCTAGAGGGCGGAATCCCTACGAGCAGTACTTC.

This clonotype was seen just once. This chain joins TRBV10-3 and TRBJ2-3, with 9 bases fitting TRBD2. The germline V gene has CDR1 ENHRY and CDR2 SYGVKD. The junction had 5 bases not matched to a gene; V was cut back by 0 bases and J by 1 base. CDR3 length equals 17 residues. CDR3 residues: CAISESAGGLGTDTQYF. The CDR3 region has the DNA TGTGCCATCAGTGAGTCGGCGGGGGGGCTCGGCACAGATACGCAGTATTTT.

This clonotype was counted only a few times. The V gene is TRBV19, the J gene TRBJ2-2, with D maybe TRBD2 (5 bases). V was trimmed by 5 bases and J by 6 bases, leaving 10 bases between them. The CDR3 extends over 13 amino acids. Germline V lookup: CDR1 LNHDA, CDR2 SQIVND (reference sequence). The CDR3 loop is CASSWGAAGELFF. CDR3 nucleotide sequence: TGTGCCAGTAGTTGGGGAGCGGCCGGGGAGCTGTTTTTT.

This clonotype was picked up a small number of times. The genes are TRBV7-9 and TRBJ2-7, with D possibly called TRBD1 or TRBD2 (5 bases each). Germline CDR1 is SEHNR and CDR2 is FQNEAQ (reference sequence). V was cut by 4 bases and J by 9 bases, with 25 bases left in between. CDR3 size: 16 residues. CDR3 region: CASSYAAGTHLRVQYF. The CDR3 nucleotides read TGTGCCAGCAGCTACGCTGCTGGGACCCACCTACGTGTGCAGTACTTC.